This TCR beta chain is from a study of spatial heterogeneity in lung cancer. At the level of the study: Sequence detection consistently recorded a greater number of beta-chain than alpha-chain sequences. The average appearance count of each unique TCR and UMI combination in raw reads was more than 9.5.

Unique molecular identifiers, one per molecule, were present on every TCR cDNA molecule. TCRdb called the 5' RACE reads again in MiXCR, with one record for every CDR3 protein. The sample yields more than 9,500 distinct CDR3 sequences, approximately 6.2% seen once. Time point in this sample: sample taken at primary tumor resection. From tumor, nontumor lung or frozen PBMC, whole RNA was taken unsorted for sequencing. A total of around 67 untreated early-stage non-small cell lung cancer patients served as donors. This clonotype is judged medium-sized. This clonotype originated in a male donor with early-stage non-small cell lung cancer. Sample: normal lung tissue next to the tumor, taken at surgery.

CDR3 amino acids: CSARPGGYQETQYF. The CDR3 nucleotides read TGCAGTGCTCGTCCCGGGGGGTATCAAGAGACCCAGTACTTC. V usage is TRBV20-1 and J usage is TRBJ2-5, with 7 bases aligning to TRBD2. V shed 5 bases, J shed 2 bases, and the junction held 8 bases outside the gene matches. The length of the CDR3 is 14 residues. Germline lookup yields CDR1 DFQATT and CDR2 SNEGSKA (reference sequence).